This T cell receptor (beta chain) was identified during a study of T cell clonotyping in hematopoietic cell transplantation. Study as a whole: Recipient samples before transplant were obtained post-cytoreduction.

J was trimmed by 6 bases and V by 6 bases; bases with no gene match: 9. CDR3 length equals 14 residues. Germline CDR1 reads SQVTM; CDR2 reads ANQGSEA. The method was immunoSEQ multiplex PCR; TCRdb's version includes in-frame clones alone and lacks a portion of them. The sample consists of around 5,000 clones, 32% of them appearing once. A remark on this clone: The antigen is unknown.

The study, taken as a whole, reports: Few recipient clonotypes overlapped donors; over 97% were de novo at given depth.

Time point here: recipient sample about 28 days before transplant, after cytoreduction. This clonotype originated in a man aged 45-65 years with myelofibrosis. Some clones in this sample may be carry-over from other donors' samples. This rearrangement joins TRBV29-1 to TRBJ2-5, with 11 bases aligning to TRBD2. Here the sequenced sample was peripheral blood mononuclear cells, taken before stem cell transplant. CDR3 bases: TGCAGCGTGACGGGGACTAGCGGATGGAAGACCCAGTACTTC. Translated: CSVTGTSGWKTQYF.